A selection of T cell receptor beta chains follows, all from one sample in a study of T cells in Graves' hyperthyroidism and ophthalmopathy. From the multiplex PCR reads, TCRdb called clonotypes with MiXCR, one entry per CDR3 protein. The table lists hundreds of thousands of distinct CDR3 sequences, less than 25% of them singletons. Sequencing input: blood. These receptors were taken from a man in his thirties or forties with Graves' ophthalmopathy. Both conserved end residues are part of each CDR3. Fields, in order: D gene, V gene, J gene, CDR3 length, clone size, CDR3 protein, CDR3 DNA. A D gene is named only where the DNA matches it firmly. Some rows have no size entry. The others give once, few or many, or a class for an expanded clone.

-,TRBV7-2,TRBJ2-2,17,many,CASSSDALRVGTGELFF,TGTGCCAGCAGCTCAGATGCGCTCAGGGTCGGCACCGGGGAGCTGTTTTTT
-,TRBV5-4,TRBJ2-1,14,-,CASSLRDFYNEQFF,TGTGCCAGCAGCTTGCGGGACTTCTACAATGAGCAGTTCTTC
TRBD2,TRBV6-1,TRBJ2-7,15,-,CASSEQLAVSYEQYF,TGTGCCAGCAGTGAACAACTAGCGGTCTCCTACGAGCAGTACTTC
TRBD2,TRBV5-1,TRBJ2-1,22,many,CASSSEVAGATPHPHSYNEQFF,TGCGCCAGCAGCTCGGAAGTAGCGGGAGCCACTCCACACCCGCACTCCTACAATGAGCAGTTCTTC
-,TRBV30,TRBJ2-1,16,-,CAWSVGVTSSYNEQFF,TGTGCCTGGAGTGTAGGGGTCACCAGCTCCTACAATGAGCAGTTCTTC
-,TRBV5-6,TRBJ1-5,17,few,CASSSPTDTGSNQPQHF,TGTGCCAGCAGCTCCCCGACAGACACGGGAAGCAATCAGCCCCAGCATTTT
TRBD2,TRBV6-1,TRBJ2-5,17,-,CASKSSGKEGPKETQYF,TGTGCCAGCAAGAGTAGCGGGAAGGAGGGGCCAAAAGAGACCCAGTACTTC
-,TRBV6-5,TRBJ2-7,13,-,CASSYGLSSEQYF,TGTGCCAGCAGCTACGGGCTTTCCTCTGAGCAGTACTTC
-,TRBV5-1,TRBJ2-2,15,few,CASSLGRENTGELFF,TGCGCCAGCAGCTTGGGCAGGGAGAACACCGGGGAGCTGTTTTTT
TRBD2,TRBV20-1,TRBJ2-3,17,few,CSAILFGGIASTDTQYF,TGCAGTGCTATCCTCTTCGGGGGGATTGCTAGCACAGATACGCAGTATTTT
TRBD2,TRBV12-3/TRBV12-4,TRBJ2-7,15,-,CASSAGLAGIYEQYF,TGTGCCAGCAGCGCGGGACTAGCGGGCATCTACGAGCAGTACTTC
TRBD2,TRBV6-1,TRBJ2-2,14,many,CAIGGLPNTGELFF,TGTGCCATCGGGGGACTACCGAACACCGGGGAGCTGTTTTTT
TRBD1,TRBV9,TRBJ2-3,16,few,CASSVGTGGVRDTQYF,TGTGCCAGCAGCGTAGGGACAGGGGGCGTACGAGATACGCAGTATTTT
-,TRBV20-1,TRBJ2-5,12,few,CSANRVQETQYF,TGCAGTGCTAACAGGGTGCAAGAGACCCAGTACTTC
TRBD2,TRBV4-1,TRBJ2-3,16,many,CASSLSGRASTDTQYF,TGCGCCAGCAGCCTTAGCGGGAGGGCTAGCACAGATACGCAGTATTTT
-,TRBV28,TRBJ1-2,9,-,CAGRYGYTF,TGTGCCGGTCGCTATGGCTACACCTTC
TRBD2,TRBV27,TRBJ2-1,18,-,CASKRTSGNPSSYNEQFF,TGTGCCAGCAAAAGGACTAGCGGGAACCCCAGCTCCTACAATGAGCAGTTCTTC
TRBD1,TRBV2,TRBJ2-7,15,many,CASSDAGTATYEQYF,TGTGCCAGCAGTGACGCCGGGACAGCGACTTACGAGCAGTACTTC
-,TRBV18,TRBJ2-1,13,many,CASSPGLNNEQFF,TGCGCCAGCAGTCCCGGACTCAACAATGAGCAGTTCTTC
TRBD1,TRBV11-2,TRBJ2-3,15,many,CASSLTGAQTDTQYF,TGTGCCAGCAGCTTAACAGGGGCTCAGACAGATACGCAGTATTTT
-,TRBV12-3/TRBV12-4,TRBJ2-2,16,many,CASSSLGAANTGELFF,TGTGCCAGCAGTTCCTTAGGGGCCGCGAACACCGGGGAGCTGTTTTTT